The rows below give T cell receptor beta chains drawn from one sample of a study of CD8 T cells in ankylosing spondylitis. Via MiXCR, TCRdb re-called the 5' RACE reads, giving one row per CDR3 protein. The sample has some 700,000 distinct CDR3 sequences; roughly 20% are singletons. Input material: blood, either unsorted or a sorted T cell fraction (not recorded which). Every receptor here comes from a male donor with ankylosing spondylitis. CDR3s include the opening cysteine and the closing phenylalanine or tryptophan. Fields, in order: D gene, J gene, clone size, V gene, CDR3 DNA, CDR3 protein. The D gene is left open where the match is weak. Clone size is given for some rows only: seen once, a few or many times, or a class if the clone is expanded.

>-|TRBJ2-5|-|TRBV5-1
TGCGCCAGCAGCTTTAACAGTCACCAAGAGACCCAGTACTTC
CASSFNSHQETQYF
>TRBD2|TRBJ2-1|few|TRBV7-2
TGTGCCAGCGGAATCGGACTAGCGCCCCTCAATGAGCAGTTCTTC
CASGIGLAPLNEQFF
>TRBD2|TRBJ2-1|few|TRBV5-1
TGCGCCAGCGGTCGTGAGGGAGGGCCCTACAATGAGCAGTTCTTC
CASGREGGPYNEQFF
>-|TRBJ2-1|-|TRBV12-3/TRBV12-4
TGTGCCAGCAGTTTAATAATAGGGGACAATGAGCAGTTCTTC
CASSLIIGDNEQFF
>-|TRBJ2-1|few|TRBV28
TGTGCCAGCAGTGGTCCTTTCAATGAGCAGTTCTTC
CASSGPFNEQFF
>-|TRBJ1-1|few|TRBV6-1
TGTGCCAGCACTCCCGACGTAATGGGGTTCGAAGCTTTCTTT
CASTPDVMGFEAFF
>TRBD1|TRBJ2-2|-|TRBV29-1
TGCAGCGTTGAACGGACAGGGAGCGCCGGGGAGCTGTTTTTT
CSVERTGSAGELFF
>TRBD1|TRBJ2-4|few|TRBV20-1
TGCAGTCTAATAGGACAGGGGGGATTGTGGGACATTCAGTACTTC
CSLIGQGGLWDIQYF
>-|TRBJ1-2|once|TRBV20-1
TGCAGTGCTAGCGACCGGGGGTCTAACTATGGCTACACCTTC
CSASDRGSNYGYTF
>-|TRBJ1-1|-|TRBV6-2/TRBV6-3
TGTGCCAGCAGCAAACAGTCTCAGGGAGACACTGAAGCTTTCTTT
CASSKQSQGDTEAFF
>-|TRBJ1-4|-|TRBV7-9
TGTGCCAGCACCGTGGACAGTGCAACTAATGAAAAACTGTTTTTT
CASTVDSATNEKLFF
>-|TRBJ2-3|few|TRBV6-2/TRBV6-3
TGTGCCAGCAGTCAGCACCGAGGAGGAAGGGGGTCCCCACCGAGAACAGATACGCAGTATTTT
CASSQHRGGRGSPPRTDTQYF
>-|TRBJ1-1|-|TRBV4-3
TGCGCCAGCAGCCAAGATTGGACAGAGAACACTGAAGCTTTCTTT
CASSQDWTENTEAFF
>-|TRBJ2-7|few|TRBV27
TGTGCCAGCATGGGGCAGACCTACGAGCAGTACTTC
CASMGQTYEQYF
>-|TRBJ2-7|-|TRBV24-1
TGTGCCACCAGTGGCCGGGGACCGGCGGAGGGGTACGAGCAGTACTTC
CATSGRGPAEGYEQYF
>-|TRBJ1-1|-|TRBV5-1
TGCGCCAGCAGCTTGTTTACCGGGGACACTGAAGCTTTCTTT
CASSLFTGDTEAFF
>-|TRBJ1-1|few|TRBV20-1
TGCAGTGCTTCTGGGGGGGCGACGAACACTGAAGCTTTCTTT
CSASGGATNTEAFF
>-|TRBJ2-5|-|TRBV27
TGTGCCAGCAGTCCACCGACAGAGGAGACCCAGTACTTC
CASSPPTEETQYF
>-|TRBJ1-1|many|TRBV5-1
TGCGCCAGCAGCTCGGGGGCCCATTCGAACACTGAAGCTTTCTTT
CASSSGAHSNTEAFF
>-|TRBJ2-1|-|TRBV11-2
TGTGCCAGCAGCTTAGAACGGACAATGGGTGAGCAGTTCTTC
CASSLERTMGEQFF
>TRBD2|TRBJ2-1|-|TRBV27
TGTGCCAGCAGTTTATCCTCGGGTAGCGGGGGGTACAATGAGCAGTTCTTC
CASSLSSGSGGYNEQFF
>-|TRBJ2-7|-|TRBV28
TGTGCCAGCATTCGGCCCAGGTCCGACGAGCAGTACTTC
CASIRPRSDEQYF
>TRBD1|TRBJ1-5|-|TRBV3-1
TGTGCCAGCAGCCAAGGGACAGGGAGTTCCCAGCCCCAGCATTTT
CASSQGTGSSQPQHF